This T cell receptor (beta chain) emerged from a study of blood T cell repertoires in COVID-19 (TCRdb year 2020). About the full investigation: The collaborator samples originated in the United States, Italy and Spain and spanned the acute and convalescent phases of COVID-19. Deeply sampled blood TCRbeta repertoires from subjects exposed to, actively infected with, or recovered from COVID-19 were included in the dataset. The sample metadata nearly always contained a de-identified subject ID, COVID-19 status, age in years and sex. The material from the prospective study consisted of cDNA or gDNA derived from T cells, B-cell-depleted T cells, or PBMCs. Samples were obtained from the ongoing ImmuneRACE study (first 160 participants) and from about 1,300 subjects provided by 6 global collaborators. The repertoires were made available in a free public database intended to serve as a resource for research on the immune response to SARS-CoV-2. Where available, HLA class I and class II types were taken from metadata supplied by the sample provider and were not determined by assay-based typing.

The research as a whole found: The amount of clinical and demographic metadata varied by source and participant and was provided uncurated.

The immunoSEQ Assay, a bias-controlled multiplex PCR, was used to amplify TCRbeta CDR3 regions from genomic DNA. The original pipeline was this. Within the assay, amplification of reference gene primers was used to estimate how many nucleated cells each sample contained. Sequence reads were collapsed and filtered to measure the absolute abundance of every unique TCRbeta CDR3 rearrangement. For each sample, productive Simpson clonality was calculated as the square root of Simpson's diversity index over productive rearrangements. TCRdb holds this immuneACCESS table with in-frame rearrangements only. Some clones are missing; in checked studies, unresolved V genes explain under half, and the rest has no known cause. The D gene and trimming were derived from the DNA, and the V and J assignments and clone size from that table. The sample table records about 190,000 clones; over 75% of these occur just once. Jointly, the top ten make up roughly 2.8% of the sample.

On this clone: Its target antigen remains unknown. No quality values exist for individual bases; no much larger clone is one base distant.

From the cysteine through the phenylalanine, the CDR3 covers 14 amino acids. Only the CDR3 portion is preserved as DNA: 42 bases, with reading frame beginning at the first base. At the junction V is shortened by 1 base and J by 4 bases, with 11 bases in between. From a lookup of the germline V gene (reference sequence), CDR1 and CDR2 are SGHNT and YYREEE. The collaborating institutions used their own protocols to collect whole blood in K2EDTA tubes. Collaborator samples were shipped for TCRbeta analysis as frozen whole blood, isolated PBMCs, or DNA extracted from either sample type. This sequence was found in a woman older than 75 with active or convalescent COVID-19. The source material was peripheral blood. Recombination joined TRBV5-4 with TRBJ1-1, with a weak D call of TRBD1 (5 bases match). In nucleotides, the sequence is TGTGCCAGCAGCTTGTATGGGGCCGGCACTGAAGCTTTCTTT. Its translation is CASSLYGAGTEAFF.